This T cell receptor beta chain was sequenced during a study of tumor-infiltrating lymphocytes in primary liver carcinoma. From 500 to 600 ng of total RNA, TCR beta-specific cDNA was reverse-transcribed using a constant-region primer. What produced the TCR beta libraries was three nested multiplex PCR rounds using slightly modified ARM-PCR. The study ran its first two PCR rounds for roughly 10 cycles each, using TRBV1-TRBV30 forward primers and a C-beta reverse primer. TCRdb ran MiXCR on the multiplex PCR reads and lists one entry per CDR3 protein. This table holds 300,000 to 350,000 distinct CDR3 sequences, 65% found once. V was shortened by 4 bases and J by 4 bases, with 13 bases between the two germline ends. CDR3 length: 15 amino acids. Germline assignment: CDR1 SGHAT and CDR2 FQNNGV. Researchers drew blood RNA from unsorted whole blood and extracted germline DNA as well.

The receptor was isolated from a man aged 40-50 years with primary liver carcinoma and hepatitis B virus infection. The rearrangement joins TRBV11-2 to TRBJ2-2; D is uncertain. Sequencing input: peripheral blood. In DNA form, the CDR3 reads TGTGCCAGCAGCTCGGTACTATCGGGCACCGGGGAGCTGTTTTTT. Its translation is CASSSVLSGTGELFF.